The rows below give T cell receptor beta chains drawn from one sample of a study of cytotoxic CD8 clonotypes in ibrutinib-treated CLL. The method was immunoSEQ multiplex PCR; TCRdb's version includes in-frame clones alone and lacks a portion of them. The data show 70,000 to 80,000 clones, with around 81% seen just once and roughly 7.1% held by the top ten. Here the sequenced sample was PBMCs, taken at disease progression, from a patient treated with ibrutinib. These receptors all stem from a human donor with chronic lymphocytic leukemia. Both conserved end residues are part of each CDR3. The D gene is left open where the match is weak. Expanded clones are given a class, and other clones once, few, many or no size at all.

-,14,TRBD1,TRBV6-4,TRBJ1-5,TGTGCCAGCAGTCTACAGGGGGGCAATCAGCCCCAGCATTTT,CASSLQGGNQPQHF
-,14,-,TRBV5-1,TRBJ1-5,TGCGCCAGCAGCTTGATGGGGGCGGATCAGCCCCAGCATTTT,CASSLMGADQPQHF
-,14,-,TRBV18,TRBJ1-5,TGTGCCAGCTCACCTGCTCAGGTAGTCCAGCCCCAGCATTTT,CASSPAQVVQPQHF
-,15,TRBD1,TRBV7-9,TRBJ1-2,TGTGCCAGCAGGCTGCCCGGGACAGGGGGCTTTGGCTACACCTTC,CASRLPGTGGFGYTF
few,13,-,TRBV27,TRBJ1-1,TGTGCCAGCAGTTTACGTGTGCCGGCCCTGGCTTTCTTT,CASSLRVPALAFF
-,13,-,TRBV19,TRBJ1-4,TGTGCCAGTAGTATTAGCGAGAATGAAAAACTGTTTTTT,CASSISENEKLFF
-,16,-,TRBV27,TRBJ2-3,TGTGCCAGCAGTTTACGCCAGTCGACTAGCACAGATACGCAGTATTTT,CASSLRQSTSTDTQYF
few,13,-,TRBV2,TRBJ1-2,TGTGCCAGCCTCCTCTCGCGGGACGCTGGCTACACCTTC,CASLLSRDAGYTF
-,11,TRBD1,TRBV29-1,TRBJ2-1,TGCAGCGTTCGGGACAGTAGGCGCTGGTTCTTC,CSVRDSRRWFF
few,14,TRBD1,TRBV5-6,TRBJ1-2,TGTGCCAGCAGCTTGGGGACAGGGGCCTATGGCTACACCTTC,CASSLGTGAYGYTF
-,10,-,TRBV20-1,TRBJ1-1,TGCAGGGTGGGGAGCCGTGAAGCTTTCTTT,CRVGSREAFF
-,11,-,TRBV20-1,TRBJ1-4,TGCAGTGCCCGTGCCGGTGAAAAACTGTTTTTT,CSARAGEKLFF
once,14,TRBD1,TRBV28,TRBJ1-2,TGTGCCAGCAGTCCCGGACAGGGCACAGGTGGCTACACCTTC,CASSPGQGTGGYTF
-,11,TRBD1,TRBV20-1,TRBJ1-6,TGCAGTGCCAGAGGGACAGGACCCCTCCACTTT,CSARGTGPLHF
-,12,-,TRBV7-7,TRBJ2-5,TGTGCCAGCAGTCCAATAGCGGAGACCCAGTACTTC,CASSPIAETQYF
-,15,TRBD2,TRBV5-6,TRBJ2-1,TGTGCCAGCAGCTTGGTCTCGGGGGGACCCAATGAGCAGTTCTTC,CASSLVSGGPNEQFF
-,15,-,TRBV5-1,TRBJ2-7,TGCGCCAGCAGCTTGGGGACAGTTTACTCCTACGAGCAGTACTTC,CASSLGTVYSYEQYF
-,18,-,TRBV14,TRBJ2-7,TGTGCCAGCAGCCCCATACACGGGACTTCCTTCCCCACCTACGAGCAGTACTTC,CASSPIHGTSFPTYEQYF
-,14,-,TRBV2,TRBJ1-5,TGTGCCAGCAGTGACACCAATAGCAATCAGCCCCAGCATTTT,CASSDTNSNQPQHF
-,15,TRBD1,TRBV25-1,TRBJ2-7,TGTGCCAGCAGTGCAGGGGGCGGGGTAGGCTACGAGCAGTACTTC,CASSAGGGVGYEQYF
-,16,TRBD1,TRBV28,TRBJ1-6,TGTGCCAGCAGTACCTATGGACAGGGGTGGAATTCACCCCTCCACTTT,CASSTYGQGWNSPLHF
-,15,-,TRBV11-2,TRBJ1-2,TGTGCCAGCAGCTCCATTCAAGGGCAGGGTGATGGCTACACCTTC,CASSSIQGQGDGYTF
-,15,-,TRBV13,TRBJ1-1,TGTGCCAGCAGCCAATTACTGGGAGTGAACACTGAAGCTTTCTTT,CASSQLLGVNTEAFF
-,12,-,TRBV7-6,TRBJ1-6,TGTGCCAGCAGCTCCCTGGGGTCACCCCTCCACTTT,CASSSLGSPLHF
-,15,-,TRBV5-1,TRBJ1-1,TGCGCCAGCAGCTTGGCTACAGCCTTGAACACTGAAGCTTTCTTT,CASSLATALNTEAFF
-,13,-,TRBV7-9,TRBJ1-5,TGTGCCAGCACTACCAGCAGCAATCAGCCCCAGCATTTT,CASTTSSNQPQHF
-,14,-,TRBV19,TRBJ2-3,TGTGCCAGTAGTATAGCGACAGGAACAGATACGCAGTATTTT,CASSIATGTDTQYF
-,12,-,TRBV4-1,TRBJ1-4,TGCGCCAGCAGCCAAGTTGGTCGAGCGGTGTTTTTT,CASSQVGRAVFF
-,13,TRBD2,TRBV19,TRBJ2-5,TGTGCCAGTAGTTCCCGGGGGGGTGAGACCCAGTACTTC,CASSSRGGETQYF
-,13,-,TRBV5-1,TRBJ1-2,TGCGCCAGCAGCTTGGATTCAGGGTATGGCTACACCTTC,CASSLDSGYGYTF
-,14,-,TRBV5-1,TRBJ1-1,TGCGCCAGCAGCTTGGATCGGGCGGTCACTGAAGCTTTCTTT,CASSLDRAVTEAFF
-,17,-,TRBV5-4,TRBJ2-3,TGTGCCAGCAGCCTATCAACTAGACTCGGTTACACAGATACGCAGTATTTT,CASSLSTRLGYTDTQYF
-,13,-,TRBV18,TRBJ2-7,TGTGCCAGCTCACCTGGGTTGGGTAGCGAGCAGTACTTC,CASSPGLGSEQYF
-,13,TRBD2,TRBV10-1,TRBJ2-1,TGCGCCAGCAGTCTAGCGGGGGCAGACGGGCAGTTCTTC,CASSLAGADGQFF
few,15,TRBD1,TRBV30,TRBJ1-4,TGTGCCTGGAGTGCTTGGACAGGGGGTGGGGAAAAACTGTTTTTT,CAWSAWTGGGEKLFF
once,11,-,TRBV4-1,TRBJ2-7,TGCGCCAGCAGCCAAGCGGGTGAGCAGTACTTC,CASSQAGEQYF
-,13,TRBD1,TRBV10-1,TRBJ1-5,TGCGCCAGCAGTGAAAGGACAGGCCAACCCCAGCATTTT,CASSERTGQPQHF
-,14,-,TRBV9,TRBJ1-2,TGTGCCAGCAGCGGCTATGGGGGCAACTATGGCTACACCTTC,CASSGYGGNYGYTF
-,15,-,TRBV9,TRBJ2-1,TGTGCCAGCAGCGTAGGGGGCAGTCAGGCCAATGAGCAGTTCTTC,CASSVGGSQANEQFF
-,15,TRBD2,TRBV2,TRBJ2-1,TGTGCCAGGGGACCCGGGACTAGCGGGGGAGGTGAGCAGTTCTTC,CARGPGTSGGGEQFF
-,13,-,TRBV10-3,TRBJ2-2,TGTGCCATCAGTGCTACGGACACCGGGGAGCTGTTTTTT,CAISATDTGELFF
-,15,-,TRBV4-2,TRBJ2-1,TGTGCCAGCAGCCAAGATAGAGTTGCTGGCAATGAGCAGTTCTTC,CASSQDRVAGNEQFF
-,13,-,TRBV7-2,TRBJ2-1,TGTGCCAGCAGCCCTTTATCCTACAATGAGCAGTTCTTC,CASSPLSYNEQFF
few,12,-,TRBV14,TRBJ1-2,TGTGCCAGCAGCCAAGACTATTATGGCTACACCTTC,CASSQDYYGYTF
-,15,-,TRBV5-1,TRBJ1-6,TGCGCCAGCAGCGTTGGACAGTTTGAGAATTCACCCCTCCACTTT,CASSVGQFENSPLHF
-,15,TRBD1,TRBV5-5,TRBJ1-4,TGTGCCAGCAGCTCCGCCGGGACAGATGTTGAAAAACTGTTTTTT,CASSSAGTDVEKLFF
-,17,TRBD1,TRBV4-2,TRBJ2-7,TGTGCCAGCAGCCAAACCTCATTGACAGGGACCGCCTACGAGCAGTACTTC,CASSQTSLTGTAYEQYF
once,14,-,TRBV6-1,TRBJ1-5,TGTGCCAGCAGCCAGTATGAGGGCAATCAGCCCCAGCATTTT,CASSQYEGNQPQHF
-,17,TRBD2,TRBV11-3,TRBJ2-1,TGTGCCAGCAGCGGAATTACTAGCGGGGGGGATGGCAATGAGCAGTTCTTC,CASSGITSGGDGNEQFF
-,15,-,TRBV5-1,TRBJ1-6,TGCGCCAGCAGATGGGGAGTCTCCTATAATTCACCCCTCCACTTT,CASRWGVSYNSPLHF
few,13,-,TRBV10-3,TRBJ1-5,TGTGCCATCAGTGACAGGGAGGAGCAGCCCCAGCATTTT,CAISDREEQPQHF
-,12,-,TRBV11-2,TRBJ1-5,TGTGCCAGCAGCGCCACCAATCAGCCCCAGCATTTT,CASSATNQPQHF
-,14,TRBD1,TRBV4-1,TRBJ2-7,TGCGCCAGCAGCCGGGACAGGGGGCCCTACGAGCAGTACTTC,CASSRDRGPYEQYF
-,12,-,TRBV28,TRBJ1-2,TGTGCCAGCAGGGGGGGAGGCTATGGCTACACCTTC,CASRGGGYGYTF